The 27 T cell receptor beta chains below come from one sample, sequenced in a study of PD-L1 blockade in urothelial cancer. Libraries were prepared by immunoSEQ multiplex PCR; TCRdb keeps only in-frame clonotypes and omits some of them. The sample yields some 40,000 clones, 85% seen once. Specified time point: pretreatment peripheral blood. The specimen comprised PBMCs, sampled around atezolizumab (anti-PD-L1) treatment. These receptors came from an elderly man with urothelial cancer.

The rearrangement links TRBV6-4 to TRBJ2-6, with TRBD2 matching 7 bases. The CDR3 is 14 residues long. CDR1 and CDR2 from the germline V gene are MRHNA and SNTAGT. With V trimmed by 11 bases and J by 2 bases, 6 bases remained unmatched. In DNA form, the CDR3 reads TGTGCCCAAGGGAGGGTCACTGGGGCCAACGTCCTGACTTTC. It yields the protein CAQGRVTGANVLTF.

The chain uses TRBV7-9 and TRBJ2-3; D uncertain. The V end lost 2 bases, the J end lost 4 bases, and 4 bases lay between the germline ends. This CDR3 comprises 12 residues. The germline V gene has CDR1 SEHNR and CDR2 FQNEAQ (reference sequence). CDR3 nucleotide sequence: TGTGCCAGCAGCTTAATAGCAGATACGCAGTATTTT. It translates to CASSLIADTQYF.

This rearrangement joins TRBV12-5 to TRBJ2-3, with 11 nucleotides matching TRBD2. Trimming took 1 base from V and 5 from J; bases not matched to a gene: 14. CDR3 length: 19 residues. Per the germline V gene, CDR1 is LGHNT and CDR2 is FRNRAP. The CDR3 here is CASGLDNGEGLAGGDTQYF. The CDR3 bases are TGTGCTAGTGGTTTGGACAACGGCGAGGGGCTAGCGGGAGGAGATACGCAGTATTTT.

This clone was seen just once. V and J are TRBV27 and TRBJ2-3, with D perhaps matching TRBD1 (6 bases). V dropped 5 bases and J dropped 0 bases, with 12 bases sitting between them. CDR1 and CDR2 (germline): MNHEY, SMNVEV (reference sequence). The CDR3 spans 15 residues. As DNA, the CDR3 is TGTGCCAGCAGTACCCTGACAGGAAGCACAGATACGCAGTATTTT. Translated, it gives CASSTLTGSTDTQYF.

The gene calls are TRBV6-5 and TRBJ2-1; 7 positions agree with TRBD2. CDR3 size: 15 residues. CDR1 MNHEY and CDR2 SVGAGI come from the germline V gene. J lost 0 bases, V lost 6 bases, and 5 bases had no gene match. CDR3 bases: TGTGCCAGCAGGCGAGCGGGGAGCTCCTACAATGAGCAGTTCTTC. Its protein product is CASRRAGSSYNEQFF.

V usage is TRBV4-1 and J usage is TRBJ2-3; the match to TRBD2 covers 15 bases. The ends lost 0 bases at V and 5 bases at J; junction bases unmatched: 6. The CDR3 has 18 amino acids. Germline-derived CDR1 and CDR2 are MGHRA and YSYEKL. Here the CDR3 DNA reads TGCGCCAGCAGCCAAGATTGGACTAGCGGGAGGGCCAGAGATACGCAGTATTTT. Amino acids: CASSQDWTSGRARDTQYF.

The chain recombines TRBV2 with TRBJ2-5; 12 bases match TRBD2. The CDR3 sequence is 18 residues long. Per germline, CDR1 SNHLY and CDR2 FYNNEI. V was pared by 0 bases and J by 4 bases, with 9 bases of the junction left unmatched. CDR3 DNA sequence: TGTGCCAGCAGTGAAGCCCAGACAGGACTAGCGGGACGAGAGACCCAGTACTTC. Translated, it gives CASSEAQTGLAGRETQYF.

The V gene is TRBV10-2, the J gene TRBJ1-5; D not resolved. This CDR3 region has 13 residues. V lost 5 bases to trimming and J lost 4 bases, with 9 bases between them. Germline assignment: CDR1 WSHSY and CDR2 SAAADI. CDR3 DNA sequence: TGCGCCAGCAGTTTAGAGGTGAATCAGCCCCAGCATTTT. Its protein product is CASSLEVNQPQHF.

V usage is TRBV6-5 and J usage is TRBJ2-7; 9 positions agree with TRBD2. The ends lost 7 bases at V and 7 bases at J; junction bases unmatched: 8. CDR3 length equals 13 residues. CDR1 and CDR2 (germline): MNHEY, SVGAGI. CDR3 nucleotides: TGTGCCAGCAAAAGGGGCGGACTAGCGGAGCAGTACTTC. Its translation is CASKRGGLAEQYF.

The gene calls are TRBV19 and TRBJ1-5; TRBD1 is a possible D gene (5 bases). V lost 4 bases and J lost 0, with 13 bases in between. This CDR3 is 16 amino acids long. Germline CDR1 is LNHDA and CDR2 is SQIVND (reference sequence). CDR3 sequence (DNA): TGTGCCAGTAGTACCCCCGGCGGGGCTAGCAATCAGCCCCAGCATTTT. This translates into CASSTPGGASNQPQHF.

CDR3 in amino acids: CASSIENSGNTIYF. Written as DNA, the CDR3 is TGTGCCAGCTCAATTGAGAACTCTGGAAACACCATATATTTT. V and J are TRBV18 and TRBJ1-3; D unresolved. This CDR3 spans 14 amino acids. Germline V gene sequence: CDR1 KGHSH, CDR2 LQKENI. Trimming stripped 5 bases from V and 0 bases from J, with 8 bases between.

For the CDR3, the DNA is TGTGCCAGCAGCTTATGGGGGGACAGAGCTAACTATGGCTACACCTTC. Encoded protein: CASSLWGDRANYGYTF. The rearrangement links TRBV7-9 to TRBJ1-2; 7 positions match TRBD1. V shed 2 bases and J 0 bases; nucleotides not matched to a gene: 6. This CDR3 contains 16 residues. Germline loops: CDR1 SEHNR, CDR2 FQNEAQ (reference sequence).

This rearrangement joins TRBV10-3 to TRBJ1-5; unclear D gene. V shed 3 bases and J shed 3 bases, with 6 bases lying between them. The CDR3 consists of 13 residues. Germline CDR1 and CDR2: ENHRY and SYGVKD. The CDR3 reads CAISDSTNQPQHF. In DNA, the CDR3 is TGTGCCATCAGTGACAGTACCAATCAGCCCCAGCATTTT.

The chain carries TRBV5-1 and TRBJ2-7; TRBD1 aligns across 10 bases. V shed 4 bases and J 6 bases; nucleotides not matched to a gene: 7. The CDR3 runs to 14 residues. CDR1 is SGHRS and CDR2 is YFSETQ in the germline V gene. The CDR3 DNA is TGCGCCAGCAGCGCGACAGGGGGCTCAATCGAGCAGTACTTC. Residues: CASSATGGSIEQYF.

The chain uses TRBV15 and TRBJ2-2; D remains unclear. The length of the CDR3 is 15 residues. V lost 5 bases and J lost 6, with 16 bases in between. Germline V gene sequence: CDR1 LNHNV, CDR2 YYDKDF (reference sequence). The CDR3 loop is CATSQVLESAGELFF. The CDR3 DNA reads as TGTGCCACCAGCCAGGTCTTAGAGTCGGCCGGGGAGCTGTTTTTT.

This rearrangement joins TRBV7-8 to TRBJ2-1; the match to TRBD2 covers 10 bases. The CDR3 contains 17 residues. Germline V CDR1 and CDR2: SGHVS, FQNEAQ. With V trimmed by 3 bases and J by 0 bases, 5 bases remained unmatched. CDR3 DNA sequence: TGTGCCAGCAGCTTGGAAGTAGCGGGGGGCTCCTACAATGAGCAGTTCTTC. Translated, it gives CASSLEVAGGSYNEQFF.

The CDR3 DNA reads as TGTGCCAGCAGTCGCGGGGGAAGCACAGATACGCAGTATTTT. Amino acids: CASSRGGSTDTQYF. The chain couples TRBV7-9 to TRBJ2-3, with 7 bases fitting TRBD2. The V and J ends lost 6 bases and 0 bases, in that order; junction bases with no gene match: 3. The CDR3 length is 14 residues. From germline, CDR1 is SEHNR and CDR2 FQNEAQ (reference sequence).

This rearrangement joins TRBV2 to TRBJ2-2, with TRBD1 identical over 8 bases. The CDR3 is made up of 15 amino acids. Germline V gene sequence: CDR1 SNHLY, CDR2 FYNNEI. The J segment lost 2 bases and the V segment lost 4 bases, leaving 3 bases of the junction unmatched. The DNA for the CDR3 is TGTGCCAGCAGTGGGACAGGGAGAAACACCGGGGAGCTGTTTTTT. Amino acid sequence: CASSGTGRNTGELFF.

The chain links TRBV7-2 to TRBJ2-5; tentative D call: TRBD2 (6 bases). V was pared by 1 base and J by 5 bases, with 14 bases between. The CDR3 runs to 15 residues. In germline, CDR1 is SGHTA, CDR2 FQGNSA. CDR3 in amino acids: CASSLGGGMGETQYF. The CDR3 DNA reads as TGTGCCAGCAGCTTAGGCGGAGGGATGGGGGAGACCCAGTACTTC.

The V gene is TRBV19, the J gene TRBJ1-5; D is perhaps TRBD1 (5 bases). The germline CDR1 and CDR2 sequences are LNHDA and SQIVND (reference sequence). V was clipped by 6 bases and J by 0 bases, with 18 bases between them. The CDR3 covers 17 residues. The CDR3 nucleotides read TGTGCCAGTAGGTCAGTAGGTAGGACAAATAGCAATCAGCCCCAGCATTTT. Amino acid sequence: CASRSVGRTNSNQPQHF.

This clone was counted a few times. The J gene is TRBJ1-1, the V gene TRBV27, with D unclear. The V and J ends lost 4 bases and 0 bases respectively, with 9 bases between them. The CDR3 runs to 14 residues. Germline V gene data show CDR1 as MNHEY and CDR2 as SMNVEV (reference sequence). CDR3 residues: CASSSPEVNTEAFF. CDR3 DNA: TGTGCCAGCAGTTCCCCGGAGGTGAACACTGAAGCTTTCTTT.

This chain's CDR3 is CARRRLLGSYEQYF. CDR3 nucleotides: TGTGCCAGGAGGCGACTTCTTGGCTCCTACGAGCAGTACTTC. The chain has TRBV11-1 and TRBJ2-7; no reliable D call. CDR3 length: 14 residues. The germline CDR1 and CDR2 sequences are SGHAT and FQDESV (reference sequence). The V gene lost 9 bases and the J gene lost 0 bases, with 15 bases spanning the gap.

The chain uses TRBV19 and TRBJ1-5; D might be TRBD1 (6 bases). Trimming stripped 4 bases from V and 0 bases from J, with 13 bases between. CDR1 is LNHDA and CDR2 is SQIVND in the germline V gene (reference sequence). The CDR3 extends over 16 amino acids. CDR3 region: CASSTVGASSNQPQHF. The CDR3 DNA follows: TGTGCCAGTAGTACGGTGGGGGCGAGTAGCAATCAGCCCCAGCATTTT.

This clone was counted a single time. The chain uses TRBV7-2 and TRBJ2-3; 13 bases align to TRBD2. V shed 5 bases and J 4 bases; nucleotides not matched to a gene: 12. The CDR3 loop spans 18 amino acids. Germline V CDR1 and CDR2: SGHTA, FQGNSA. The CDR3 sequence: CASSGRQPGLAGSDTQYF. The CDR3 nucleotides read TGTGCCAGCAGCGGTCGGCAACCGGGACTAGCGGGGTCAGATACGCAGTATTTT.

The V gene is TRBV4-3, the J gene TRBJ2-7, with a weak D call TRBD1 (5 bases). Trimming removed 1 base at V and 6 bases at J, with 16 bases between. Germline loops: CDR1 LGHNA, CDR2 YSLEER. This CDR3 is 15 amino acids long. CDR3: CASSQGSAGLGEQYF. CDR3 nucleotides: TGCGCCAGCAGCCAAGGGTCGGCAGGGCTCGGCGAGCAGTACTTC.

The chain employs TRBV6-5 and TRBJ2-6, with D perhaps matching TRBD2 (5 bases). Germline V gives CDR1 MNHEY, CDR2 SVGAGI. V dropped 8 bases and J dropped 2 bases, with 7 bases sitting between them. This CDR3 has 13 amino acids. CDR3 amino acids: CASGSAGANVLTF. In nucleotides, the CDR3 is TGTGCCAGCGGGAGTGCTGGGGCCAACGTCCTGACTTTC.

This chain uses TRBV5-1 with TRBJ2-2; D perhaps matches TRBD1 (5 bases). Germline CDR1 SGHRS, CDR2 YFSETQ. The CDR3 covers 15 residues. With 3 bases removed from V and 3 bases from J, the gap between germline ends came to 12 bases. The chain's CDR3 is CASSWSRADTGELFF. The CDR3 nucleotides are TGCGCCAGCAGCTGGAGCAGGGCGGACACCGGGGAGCTGTTTTTT.